This TCR beta chain was sequenced for a study of blood T cells in healthy people across ages. A sample-barcoded 5' primer and a J-beta primer mix were used in a second PCR of roughly 7 to 11 cycles. Using its own MiXCR run on the 5' RACE reads, TCRdb lists one record per CDR3 protein. The sample carries under 1,100,000 distinct CDR3 sequences, around 27% recorded once. Findings of the study overall: In older individuals, TCR beta diversity per million T cells was lower, falling roughly linearly with age.

The CDR3 runs to 13 residues. With regard to this clonotype: The antigen is unknown.

The sample was also linked to a second study, of T cells of mothers and their children. This second study says: All extracted RNA went into cDNA synthesis, roughly 1.5 ug per 15 ul. For the second PCR, the M1S primer put in sample barcodes and 2-4 random nucleotides. Over 8.5 million reads per mother and about 3 million per child were obtained.

The origin of this receptor is a girl aged 2 to 9 in good health. The rearrangement joins TRBV21-1 to TRBJ2-3; the table names TRBD1, a call not compared with the DNA. TRBV21-1 is deemed a pseudogene. Sequenced sample: blood. Written as DNA, the CDR3 is TGTGCCAGCAGCAAAGGCCCCGCAGATACGCAGTATTTT. Translated: CASSKGPADTQYF.